The 30 T cell receptor beta chains below were found in one sample sequenced in a study of T cells expressing NK-cell markers. One entry per CDR3 protein, without DNA, is what TCRdb gives after re-calling the 5' RACE reads. The data include approximately 150,000 distinct CDR3 sequences; the top ten clones carry approximately 12%. The sample taken for sequencing was blood T cells: a sorted CD56 or NKG2C T cell subset, CD4+ or CD8+ T cells, or bulk PBMC T cells (not recorded which). The source of these receptors is a man younger than 35 in good health.

The rearrangement joins TRBV5-1 to TRBJ1-2; absent DNA, TCRdb's TRBD1 call cannot be checked. This CDR3 has 15 amino acids. The germline gives CDR1 SGHRS, CDR2 YFSETQ. This chain's CDR3 is CASSARDTGNYGYTF.

This chain connects TRBV7-9 to TRBJ2-3; TCRdb names TRBD2, which stays unverified in the absence of DNA. The CDR3 totals 15 residues. Germline V lookup: CDR1 SEHNR, CDR2 FQNEAQ (reference sequence). CDR3 residues: CASSPTSGRKDTQYF.

This clonotype is identified as medium-sized (0.01 to 0.1%) from frequency. This chain connects TRBV6-4 to TRBJ2-1; TCRdb's D call of TRBD2 is untestable without DNA. This CDR3 spans 19 amino acids. The germline V gene has CDR1 MRHNA and CDR2 SNTAGT. The CDR3 sequence is CASTRGAWRLAGVPYEQFF.

The V gene is TRBV11-2, the J gene TRBJ2-5; with no DNA, the TCRdb D assignment of TRBD1 cannot be verified. Germline CDR1 and CDR2: SGHAT and FQNNGV. The CDR3 is 15 amino acids. The CDR3 spells CASSPQTGIQETQYF.

The rearrangement uses TRBV4-1 and TRBJ2-2. Germline CDR1 and CDR2: MGHRA and YSYEKL. The CDR3 consists of 13 residues. This CDR3 reads CASSPEYSGELFF.

The chain recombines TRBV19 with TRBJ2-1; the TRBD1 assignment by TCRdb is unverifiable without DNA. The CDR3 loop spans 19 amino acids. Germline V lookup: CDR1 LNHDA, CDR2 SQIVND (reference sequence). This CDR3 reads CASSISPLRLAPEPNEQFF.

The genes are TRBV19 and TRBJ2-7; TCRdb indicates TRBD1, and absent DNA this call remains unverified. This CDR3 has 15 residues. Germline CDR1 is LNHDA and CDR2 is SQIVND (reference sequence). The chain's CDR3 is CASSAFSGTAYEQYF.

CDR3 sequence reads: CASSLAGGTNEQFF. The chain has TRBV7-8 and TRBJ2-1; TCRdb selects TRBD1, and the lack of DNA leaves this call unchecked. This CDR3 spans 14 amino acids. CDR1 and CDR2 from the germline V gene are SGHVS and FQNEAQ.

The chain couples TRBV6-2 or TRBV6-3 to TRBJ2-1; TCRdb's assignment of TRBD2 cannot be checked, as there is no DNA. This CDR3 spans 15 amino acids. Germline values: CDR1 MNHEY, CDR2 SVGEGT. The CDR3 is CASSYEREVYNEQFF.

The V gene is TRBV7-9, the J gene TRBJ2-2; the D gene TCRdb calls, TRBD2, cannot be checked with no DNA. This CDR3 has 16 amino acids. The V gene's germline CDR1 is SEHNR and CDR2 FQNEAQ (reference sequence). The CDR3 reads CASSLGLAGFTGELFF.

The chain joins TRBV7-9 to TRBJ1-6. CDR1 is SEHNR and CDR2 is FQNEAQ in the germline V gene (reference sequence). CDR3 length: 16 residues. The chain's CDR3 is CASSLGRGSYNSPLHF.

CDR3: CSASPEPGTRQETQYF. The genes are TRBV20-1 and TRBJ2-5; the D gene TCRdb calls, TRBD2, cannot be checked with no DNA. CDR1 and CDR2 (germline): DFQATT, SNEGSKA (reference sequence). The CDR3 has 16 residues.

The chain recombines TRBV20-1 with TRBJ2-3. This CDR3 contains 15 residues. In germline, CDR1 is DFQATT, CDR2 SNEGSKA (reference sequence). CDR3 sequence reads: CSAPTGLRWADTQYF.

The chain uses TRBV15 and TRBJ2-5; TCRdb lists TRBD1, though no DNA is available to test this call. The CDR3 is 16 amino acids. From germline, CDR1 is LNHNV and CDR2 YYDKDF (reference sequence). CDR3 loop: CATRYSGTENQETQYF.

This CDR3 reads CASSELGGYEQYF. V gene TRBV2 combines with J gene TRBJ2-7; TCRdb's D gene call, TRBD1, goes unchecked for lack of DNA. This CDR3 is 13 amino acids long. The germline V gene has CDR1 SNHLY and CDR2 FYNNEI.

The chain employs TRBV7-2 and TRBJ1-3. The CDR3 totals 12 residues. Germline V CDR1 and CDR2: SGHTA, FQGNSA. The CDR3 loop reads CASSLEVGTIYF.

The CDR3 is CASSQDLGSSADTQYF. The chain carries TRBV4-3 and TRBJ2-3. CDR3 size: 16 residues. Germline assignment: CDR1 LGHNA and CDR2 YSLEER.

The V gene is TRBV6-5, the J gene TRBJ2-2. Germline V gene sequence: CDR1 MNHEY, CDR2 SVGAGI. CDR3 length: 13 residues. CDR3 residues: CASTPGNTGELFF.

This CDR3 is CASSYGEVTEAFF. V gene TRBV6-6 combines with J gene TRBJ1-1. The CDR3 spans 13 residues. Germline values: CDR1 MNHNY, CDR2 SVGAGI (reference sequence).

The chain couples TRBV6-2 or TRBV6-3 to TRBJ2-5. The germline gives CDR1 MNHEY, CDR2 SVGEGT. The CDR3 length is 12 residues. The CDR3 loop reads CASSHLRETQYF.

V and J are TRBV5-5 and TRBJ2-2; TCRdb indicates TRBD1, and absent DNA this call remains unverified. The CDR3 length is 18 residues. Germline values: CDR1 SGHKS, CDR2 YYEKEE (reference sequence). The CDR3 reads CASSWDLGTVANTGELFF.

This chain links TRBV29-1 with TRBJ2-3; TCRdb calls TRBD2, which cannot be checked without DNA. The CDR3 sequence is 16 residues long. Germline V gene data show CDR1 as SQVTM and CDR2 as ANQGSEA. The CDR3: CSVVGLAGETTDTQYF.

The J gene is TRBJ1-1, the V gene TRBV7-2. Germline CDR1 reads SGHTA; CDR2 reads FQGNSA. The CDR3 contains 11 residues. CDR3 amino acids: CASSLLGRAFF.

V usage is TRBV19 and J usage is TRBJ1-1. The CDR3 runs 12 residues. CDR1 is LNHDA and CDR2 is SQIVND in the germline V gene (reference sequence). The CDR3 here is CASSFRGTEAFF.

The rearrangement links TRBV13 to TRBJ1-1. Looked up from germline, CDR1 is PRHDT and CDR2 is FYEKMQ (reference sequence). This CDR3 contains 13 residues. The CDR3 loop reads CASSPSIGTEAFF.

The chain carries TRBV7-8 and TRBJ2-5; TCRdb's D gene call, TRBD1, goes unchecked for lack of DNA. Germline values: CDR1 SGHVS, CDR2 FQNEAQ. The CDR3 totals 16 residues. The CDR3 region is CASSLPPGQEKETQYF.

The genes are TRBV19 and TRBJ2-1; TCRdb gives TRBD1 as the D gene, but with no DNA this cannot be confirmed. Germline CDR1 is LNHDA and CDR2 is SQIVND (reference sequence). CDR3 length equals 14 residues. Here the CDR3 reads CASSIGQTYNEQFF.

The rearrangement uses TRBV7-9 and TRBJ2-5; TCRdb selects TRBD2, and the lack of DNA leaves this call unchecked. From germline, CDR1 is SEHNR and CDR2 FQNEAQ (reference sequence). This CDR3 comprises 15 residues. The CDR3 here is CASSHLRARQETQYF.

The V gene is TRBV30, the J gene TRBJ1-1; the TCRdb D gene call, TRBD1, has no DNA to confirm it. In germline, CDR1 is GTSNPN, CDR2 SVGIG (reference sequence). The CDR3 spans 14 residues. The CDR3 region is CAWSNLGGRTEAFF.

V and J are TRBV4-3 and TRBJ2-4. The CDR3 is 16 residues long. Germline values: CDR1 LGHNA, CDR2 YSLEER. The CDR3: CASSQGRGGEENIQYF.